This entry concerns a single T cell receptor (beta chain). Its antigen is undetermined. The data were obtained in a study of somatic mutations in cytotoxic T cells in rheumatoid arthritis. General study results and limits: Significant differences in CD8+ T-cell clonality were not found between rheumatoid arthritis patients and healthy controls (age-matched).

This table comes from immunoSEQ multiplex PCR, and its TCRdb copy is limited to in-frame clones, with some not included. The sample yields 15,000 to 20,000 clones, over 65% seen once. The CDR3 has 16 residues. CDR1 is LNHDA, CDR2 SQIVND, per germline (reference sequence). Trimming left V 7 bases short and J 2 bases short, with 18 bases between. The receptor was isolated from a man in his fifties or sixties in good health. The chain combines TRBV19 with TRBJ1-5; D is perhaps TRBD1 (5 bases). The specimen sequenced was CD8+ T cells sorted from blood. CDR3 sequence reads: CASNPPRGFGNQPQHF. For the CDR3, the DNA is TGTGCCAGTAACCCCCCGCGGGGGTTTGGCAATCAGCCCCAGCATTTT.